These 29 T cell receptor beta chains were all obtained from the same sample, sequenced in a study of blood T cell repertoires in COVID-19. Clones were sequenced by immunoSEQ multiplex PCR, and TCRdb holds only the in-frame ones, with some missing. The table has around 70,000 clones, 79% seen once. Sequenced: peripheral blood. These receptors all come from a man between 60 and 75 years old with active or convalescent COVID-19.

The rearrangement links TRBV6-2 or TRBV6-3 to TRBJ1-5; D might be TRBD1 (6 bases). The CDR3 has 17 residues. Germline CDR1 is MNHEY and CDR2 is SVGEGT. Trimming removed 2 bases from V and 2 bases from J, with 16 bases in between. The CDR3 DNA reads as TGTGCCAGCAGTTACCTTTTGGCGGGGGCGGGCAATCAGCCCCAGCATTTT. Protein product: CASSYLLAGAGNQPQHF.

CDR3 coding DNA: TGTGCCAGCAGCCCTGAGTACGAGCAGTACTTC. This codes for CASSPEYEQYF. V and J are TRBV2 and TRBJ2-7; D gene ambiguous. CDR3 length: 11 amino acids. Per germline, CDR1 SNHLY and CDR2 FYNNEI. The V gene lost 6 bases and the J gene lost 4 bases, with 7 bases spanning the gap.

The chain combines TRBV7-9 with TRBJ1-4, with D hard to call. CDR3 length: 15 residues. Germline V CDR1 and CDR2: SEHNR, FQNEAQ (reference sequence). V was pared by 7 bases and J by 7 bases, with 19 bases between. CDR3 DNA: TGTGCCAGCACCTTCTTAGTTAGATTAGTTGAAAAACTGTTTTTT. Residues: CASTFLVRLVEKLFF.

V is TRBV21-1 and J is TRBJ2-7; TRBD1 reflects the table's D call only, with no check against the DNA. TRBV21-1 is marked as a pseudogene. This CDR3 has 17 amino acids. This CDR3 reads CASSKASPQGGSYEQYF. The CDR3 DNA is TGTGCCAGCAGCAAAGCTTCCCCACAGGGGGGGTCCTACGAGCAGTACTTC.

Turning to this clone: The identical CDR3 is also encoded by other nucleotide sequences in the sample. The rearrangement links TRBV5-4 to TRBJ2-5, with a tentative D call TRBD1 (5 bases). Trimming took 4 bases from V and 2 from J, leaving 12 bases between them. This CDR3 contains 14 residues. Germline V lookup: CDR1 SGHNT, CDR2 YYREEE (reference sequence). CDR3 in DNA: TGTGCCAGCAGCCTGGCAGGGTCTCAAGAGACCCAGTACTTC. This translates into CASSLAGSQETQYF.

This chain's CDR3 is CASSPPGGDSRNEQFF. CDR3 coding DNA: TGTGCCAGCAGCCCACCTGGGGGGGACTCTCGCAATGAGCAGTTCTTC. The chain recombines TRBV5-4 with TRBJ2-1; 7 nucleotides line up with TRBD2. Germline V gene lookup returns CDR1 SGHNT and CDR2 YYREEE (reference sequence). The CDR3 totals 16 residues. Trimming removed 4 bases from V and 6 bases from J; junction bases left unmatched: 13.

J is TRBJ2-7 and V is TRBV5-1, with 8 bases aligning to TRBD1. Germline CDR1 and CDR2: SGHRS and YFSETQ. This CDR3 region has 13 residues. Germline trimming cut 5 bases from V and 5 bases from J; bases unmatched to any gene: 6. As DNA, the CDR3 is TGCGCCAGCAGACAAGGACAGGGCGACGAGCAGTACTTC. It yields the protein CASRQGQGDEQYF.

The rearrangement joins TRBV7-3 to TRBJ2-4; 11 nucleotides agree with TRBD1. Germline values: CDR1 SGHTA, CDR2 FQGTGA. J lost 7 bases, V lost 4 bases, and 0 bases had no gene match. This CDR3 comprises 13 residues. The CDR3: CASSWDRGNIQYF. The CDR3 DNA reads as TGTGCCAGCAGCTGGGACAGGGGGAACATTCAGTACTTC.

The chain combines TRBV5-1 with TRBJ2-5, with TRBD2 matching over 9 bases. Germline-derived CDR1 and CDR2 are SGHRS and YFSETQ. Trimming at V came to 4 bases and at J to 0 bases, leaving 7 bases not matched to a gene. The CDR3 loop spans 16 amino acids. The CDR3: CASSGVAGADQETQYF. The CDR3 DNA follows: TGCGCCAGCAGCGGCGTAGCGGGGGCGGACCAAGAGACCCAGTACTTC.

Only a few counts were recorded for this clone. The rearrangement links TRBV7-3 to TRBJ2-7; D unresolved. Germline assignment: CDR1 SGHTA and CDR2 FQGTGA. V was clipped by 5 bases and J by 2 bases, with 10 bases between them. The CDR3 is 13 amino acids. CDR3 nucleotides: TGTGCCAGCAGCCCCAGTCCCGCCTACGAGCAGTACTTC. Its translation is CASSPSPAYEQYF.

The chain carries TRBV5-4 and TRBJ2-3; a weak D match, TRBD2 (6 bases). The germline V gene has CDR1 SGHNT and CDR2 YYREEE (reference sequence). This CDR3 region has 13 residues. The V and J ends lost 4 bases and 4 bases respectively, with 10 bases between them. Here the CDR3 DNA reads TGTGCCAGCAGCCTCGGAGGGTCAGATACGCAGTATTTT. It translates to CASSLGGSDTQYF.

This chain links TRBV30 with TRBJ1-6; 7 bases agree with TRBD1. Germline CDR1 reads GTSNPN; CDR2 reads SVGIG (reference sequence). Unmatched junction bases numbered 5, after V lost 0 bases and J lost 6 bases. The length of the CDR3 is 15 residues. The CDR3 loop reads CAWSVKGQINSPLHF. CDR3 nucleotide sequence: TGTGCCTGGAGTGTAAAGGGACAGATTAATTCACCCCTCCACTTT.

The chain has TRBV11-3 and TRBJ2-5; the match to TRBD2 covers 12 bases. With V trimmed by 5 bases and J by 3 bases, 7 bases remained unmatched. The CDR3 has 16 amino acids. CDR1 SGHNT and CDR2 YENEEA come from the germline V gene. CDR3 bases: TGTGCCAGCAGCAGAGGGACTAGCGGGCGGGAAGAGACCCAGTACTTC. Its protein is CASSRGTSGREETQYF.

This clone was recorded many times. The chain combines TRBV15 with TRBJ2-2, with TRBD1 identical over 11 bases. This CDR3 has 17 residues. From germline, CDR1 is LNHNV and CDR2 YYDKDF (reference sequence). V trimming: 0 bases; J trimming: 7 bases; junction bases outside the gene matches: 7. The CDR3 protein is CATSRESGQGAIGELFF. CDR3 in DNA: TGTGCCACCAGCAGAGAGTCAGGACAGGGGGCTATCGGGGAGCTGTTTTTT.

This chain connects TRBV19 to TRBJ1-6, with 8 bases identical to TRBD1. V was clipped by 3 bases and J by 9 bases; unmatched bases: 4. Germline-derived CDR1 and CDR2 are LNHDA and SQIVND (reference sequence). The CDR3 is made up of 14 amino acids. The CDR3, as DNA: TGTGCCAGTAGTATGGACAGGGAAGGTTCACCCCTCCACTTT. Translating gives CASSMDREGSPLHF.

This rearrangement joins TRBV6-4 to TRBJ1-2; 7 bases line up with TRBD1. Per the germline V gene, CDR1 is MRHNA and CDR2 is SNTAGT. The ends lost 2 bases at V and 6 bases at J; junction bases unmatched: 15. This CDR3 has 17 residues. CDR3 sequence: CASSDREDRPENHGYTF. The CDR3 DNA reads TGTGCCAGCAGTGACCGAGAGGACAGGCCGGAGAATCATGGCTACACCTTC.

The genes are TRBV11-2 and TRBJ1-1, with 7 nucleotides matching TRBD1. V lost 3 bases and J lost 1; bases outside the gene matches: 5. The CDR3 loop spans 15 amino acids. Germline V gives CDR1 SGHAT, CDR2 FQNNGV. CDR3 amino acids: CASSFLGTENTEAFF. The CDR3 nucleotides are TGTGCCAGCAGCTTCTTAGGGACAGAGAACACTGAAGCTTTCTTT.

This chain uses TRBV18 with TRBJ1-5, with D possibly matching TRBD1 (6 bases). The germline gives CDR1 KGHSH, CDR2 LQKENI. The CDR3 has 15 residues. V was shortened by 1 base and J by 6 bases, with 13 bases between the two germline ends. CDR3 sequence (DNA): TGTGCCAGCTCACCACAACAGGGCCTCGGTCAGCCCCAGCATTTT. Translation: CASSPQQGLGQPQHF.

The chain recombines TRBV30 with TRBJ1-5, with D possibly being TRBD1 (6 bases). Germline V gene lookup returns CDR1 GTSNPN and CDR2 SVGIG (reference sequence). This CDR3 comprises 15 residues. V lost 4 bases and J lost 5, with 18 bases in between. This CDR3 is CAWTPSRQADQPQHF. Written as DNA, the CDR3 is TGTGCCTGGACTCCGAGCCGACAGGCAGATCAGCCCCAGCATTTT.

The chain recombines TRBV5-1 with TRBJ2-6; 9 nucleotides align to TRBD1. CDR1 and CDR2 (germline): SGHRS, YFSETQ. This CDR3 has 19 amino acids. Trimming cost V 4 bases and J 4 bases; bases outside gene matches: 15. CDR3 in amino acids: CASSTYPPGQGSGANVLTF. CDR3 DNA: TGCGCCAGCAGCACTTACCCCCCGGGACAGGGCTCCGGGGCCAACGTCCTGACTTTC.

This clone was observed once. The chain carries TRBV7-9 and TRBJ2-1, with a possible D match to TRBD2 (5 bases). Looked up from germline, CDR1 is SEHNR and CDR2 is FQNEAQ (reference sequence). Deletions cut 3 bases from V and 5 bases from J, with 11 bases between. The length of the CDR3 is 14 residues. The CDR3 reads CASSLASSHNEQFF. In DNA, the CDR3 is TGTGCCAGCAGCTTGGCTTCTAGCCACAATGAGCAGTTCTTC.

The V and J genes are TRBV28 and TRBJ1-4; a weak D match, TRBD1 (6 bases). Germline CDR1 is MDHEN and CDR2 is SYDVKM. With 7 bases removed from V and 0 bases from J, the gap between germline ends came to 12 bases. The CDR3 has 15 amino acids. The CDR3 DNA is TGTGCCAGCAAACTACAGGGTGCAACTAATGAAAAACTGTTTTTT. Translating gives CASKLQGATNEKLFF.

This chain links TRBV5-6 with TRBJ2-4; D unresolved. Trimming took off 4 bases at V and 0 bases at J, with 8 bases between the two ends. The CDR3 is 14 amino acids. Looked up from germline, CDR1 is SGHDT and CDR2 is YYEEEE. The CDR3 protein is CASSTHSAKNIQYF. CDR3 coding DNA: TGTGCCAGCAGCACTCACTCAGCCAAAAACATTCAGTACTTC.

This clone was recorded once. V usage is TRBV18 and J usage is TRBJ2-1, with D perhaps matching TRBD2 (6 bases). V gave up 4 bases and J gave up 7 bases, with 14 bases separating them. The CDR3 loop spans 14 amino acids. Germline loops: CDR1 KGHSH, CDR2 LQKENI. Here the CDR3 DNA reads TGTGCCAGCTCACACGGTAAAGGAGGGAATGAGCAGTTCTTC. Amino acids: CASSHGKGGNEQFF.

The rearrangement joins TRBV27 to TRBJ1-5; D not certain. The CDR3 runs to 15 residues. The V end lost 6 bases, the J end lost 2 bases, and 14 bases lay between the germline ends. Per germline, CDR1 MNHEY and CDR2 SMNVEV (reference sequence). CDR3 coding DNA: TGTGCCAGCAGCCTCGGAGGGTTTGGCAATCAGCCCCAGCATTTT. Its protein is CASSLGGFGNQPQHF.

This rearrangement joins TRBV6-1 to TRBJ1-4; tentatively, D is TRBD1 (6 bases). Looked up from germline, CDR1 is MNHNS and CDR2 is SASEGT. Deletions cut 0 bases from V and 8 bases from J, with 13 bases between. The CDR3 is made up of 15 amino acids. The DNA of the CDR3 is TGTGCCAGCAGTGAAGCGGCAGGGGAGAGGGAAAAACTGTTTTTT. Its protein is CASSEAAGEREKLFF.

There are a few counts of this clone. The sample holds other DNA sequences that translate to the same CDR3. V and J are TRBV19 and TRBJ1-2, with D tentatively TRBD1 (5 bases). Trimming left V 2 bases short and J 3 bases short, with 7 bases between. Germline V gene sequence: CDR1 LNHDA, CDR2 SQIVND (reference sequence). The length of the CDR3 is 13 residues. The CDR3 DNA is TGTGCCAGTAGTATACAGGGCGACTATGGCTACACCTTC. It encodes CASSIQGDYGYTF. The full variable domain, completed using reference TRBV19 and TRBJ1-2, is DGGITQSPKYLFRKEGQNVTLSCEQNLNHDAMYWYRQDPGQGLRLIYYSQIVNDFQKGDIAEGYSVSREKKESFPLTVTSAQKNPTAFYLCASSIQGDYGYTFGSGTRLTVV.

In DNA, the CDR3 is TGCGCCAGCAGCCCATCCTACAATGAGCAGTTCTTC. This gives the protein CASSPSYNEQFF. The J gene is TRBJ2-1, the V gene TRBV5-1; D remains ambiguous. V was shortened by 4 bases and J by 1 base, with 3 bases between the two germline ends. CDR3 length: 12 residues. Germline assignment: CDR1 SGHRS and CDR2 YFSETQ.

The chain combines TRBV6-2 or TRBV6-3 with TRBJ2-5; TRBD1 matches at 7 bases. This CDR3 comprises 16 residues. The V gene's germline CDR1 is MNHEY and CDR2 SVGEGT. J was trimmed by 1 base and V by 4 bases; bases with no gene match: 9. CDR3 in amino acids: CASSSRDRGFQETQYF. The CDR3 nucleotides are TGTGCCAGCAGTTCCCGGGACAGAGGTTTCCAAGAGACCCAGTACTTC.